Included here is one TCR beta chain sequence, with context. What it binds is not known. Each CDR3 protein is one row after TCRdb ran MiXCR on the reads. This table holds about 340,000 distinct CDR3 sequences, under 35% found once. The CDR3 spans 15 residues. Trimming took 7 bases from V and 0 from J; bases not matched to a gene: 8. Germline V lookup: CDR1 MDHEN, CDR2 SYDVKM. These data originate in a study of T cell repertoires in cytomegalovirus infection. The chain couples TRBV28 to TRBJ1-2; 7 bases line up with TRBD1. This receptor was taken from a human donor in good health (CMV status not recorded). Some clones in this sample may be carry-over from other donors' samples. Source: cultured PBMCs, taken from culture after CMV antigen stimulation. CDR3 amino acids: CASKRQGTSNYGYTF. Here the CDR3 DNA reads TGTGCCAGCAAGAGACAGGGAACCTCTAACTATGGCTACACCTTC.